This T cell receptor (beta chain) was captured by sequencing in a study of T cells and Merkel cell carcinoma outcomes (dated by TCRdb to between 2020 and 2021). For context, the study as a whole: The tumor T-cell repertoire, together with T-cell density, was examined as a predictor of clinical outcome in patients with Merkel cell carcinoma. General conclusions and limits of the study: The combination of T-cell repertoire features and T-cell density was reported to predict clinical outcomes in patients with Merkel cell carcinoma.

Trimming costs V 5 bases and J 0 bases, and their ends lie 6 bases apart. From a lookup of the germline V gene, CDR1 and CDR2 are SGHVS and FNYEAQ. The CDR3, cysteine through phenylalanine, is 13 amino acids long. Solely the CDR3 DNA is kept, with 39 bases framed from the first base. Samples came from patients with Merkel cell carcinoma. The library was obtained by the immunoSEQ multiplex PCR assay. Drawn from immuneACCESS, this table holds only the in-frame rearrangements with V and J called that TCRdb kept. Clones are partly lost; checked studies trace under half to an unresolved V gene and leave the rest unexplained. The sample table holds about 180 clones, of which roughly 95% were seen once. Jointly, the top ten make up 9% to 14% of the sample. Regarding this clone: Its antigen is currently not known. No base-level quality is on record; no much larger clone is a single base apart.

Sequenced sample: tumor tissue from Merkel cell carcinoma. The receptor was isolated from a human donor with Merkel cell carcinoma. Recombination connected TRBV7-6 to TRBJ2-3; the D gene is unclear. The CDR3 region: CASSHDSTDTQYF. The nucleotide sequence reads TGTGCCAGCAGCCATGACAGCACAGATACGCAGTATTTT.